The rows below give T cell receptor beta chains drawn from one sample of a study of tumor-infiltrating lymphocytes in primary liver carcinoma. A single record per CDR3 protein comes from TCRdb applying MiXCR to the multiplex PCR reads. The sample includes about 180,000 distinct CDR3 sequences, 50% to 75% of them seen just once. Sequenced sample: peripheral blood. The receptors come from a man aged 35-49 years with primary liver carcinoma and hepatitis B virus infection. CDR3s include the opening cysteine and the closing phenylalanine or tryptophan. The size field is filled for only some rows; it gives once, few, many or a size class.

TRBV7-9	NA	TRBJ2-5	CASSPDRTWSAQYF
TRBV6-1	NA	TRBJ2-7	CASTPNGAGPTEQYF
TRBV5-4	NA	TRBJ2-2	CSSSLASAGINTGELFF
TRBV5-1	few	TRBJ1-2	CASSLAGTGEYYGYTF
TRBV6-1	few	TRBJ1-2	CASIGDGYTF
TRBV14	few	TRBJ2-2	CASSPKGGVRNTGELFF
TRBV5-6	few	TRBJ2-5	CASSWGQETQYF
TRBV11-3	many	TRBJ2-3	CASSSAGGSTDTQYF
TRBV5-6	few	TRBJ2-5	CASSQLGLTQETQYF
TRBV10-3	NA	TRBJ2-7	CAISEEGQGGGEQYF
TRBV11-2	NA	TRBJ2-5	CARGPGIGETQYF
TRBV5-8	few	TRBJ2-3	CAYGRLTDTQYF
TRBV6-5	NA	TRBJ2-1	CASKGAGAMSEQFF
TRBV5-4	NA	TRBJ1-5	CASSQADREDQPQHF
TRBV29-1	many	TRBJ2-1	CSVEDRASGRGREQFF
TRBV10-3	few	TRBJ1-2	CAITDPGGGYTF
TRBV11-3	many	TRBJ2-1	CASSLVTSGSNEQFF
TRBV6-1	NA	TRBJ2-3	CASRDDGNTDTQYF
TRBV29-1	many	TRBJ2-3	CSVEEGGTDTQYF
TRBV12-3/TRBV12-4	NA	TRBJ2-3	CASSTSAGSTDTQYF
TRBV12-3/TRBV12-4	once	TRBJ1-4	CASSPWTVNEELFF
TRBV11-2	NA	TRBJ1-2	CASKRDGARYGYTF
TRBV12-3/TRBV12-4	NA	TRBJ1-5	CASSYQGNNQPQHF
TRBV12-3/TRBV12-4	NA	TRBJ2-1	CASSFSGSDERFF
TRBV12-3/TRBV12-4	NA	TRBJ1-5	CASSLLGQGRNQPQHF
TRBV6-1	NA	TRBJ2-5	CASSEWAGVRETQYF